This record concerns one TCR beta chain sequence. The antigen it binds to is not known. Base qualities were left out, and no much larger clone turns up one base away. CDR1 is given as SGHAT and CDR2 as FQNNGV, both from the germline V gene. V gives up 6 bases and J gives up 4 bases, and the segment between their germline ends measures 12 bases. From the cysteine up to the phenylalanine, the CDR3 has a length of 13 residues. The entry retains the CDR3 DNA only, 39 bases that are in frame from base 1. These data originate in a study of human versus mouse CDR3 diversity and MHC coevolution (dated by TCRdb to about 2017). As for the study more broadly: The immunoSEQ assay was reported to detect one in 200,000 T cells and to minimize amplification bias from multiplex PCR. Valid reads per sample ranged from roughly 5.5 x 10^6 to 1.6 x 10^7 across mouse and human samples. Human naive CD4 T cell repertoires served as a reference for TCR selection on multiple MHC II alleles, compared against human-TCR-locus transgenic mice with single MHC II. The human cohort comprised three healthy volunteer blood donors, one aged 30 to 40, one aged 40 to 50 and one aged 60 to 70 at collection.

The QIAGEN blood and tissue kit was used to extract genomic DNA from the sorted cells, and that DNA was then quantified on a NanoDrop 1000. The immunoSEQ platform deep sequenced and quantified TCR alpha and beta chains by multiplex PCR of genomic DNA. Processing in the source paper ran as follows. TCR sequences were annotated using IMGT gene and region definitions. Out-of-frame rearrangements served as a stand-in for the preselection repertoire and were compared with in-frame clonotypes. The iCHAO1 estimator provided with the immunoSEQ platform was used to estimate repertoire size. A Gini index based on the Lorenz curve was applied to in-frame amino acid clonotypes to measure clonal inequality. The intersect function in the R package tcR was used to count shared clonotypes, while the Jaccard index served to score similarity. The R prcomp function was used without normalization to run principal component analysis of V, J and V-J usage frequencies. Drawn from immuneACCESS, this table holds only the in-frame rearrangements with V and J called that TCRdb kept. Clones are partly lost; checked studies trace under half to an unresolved V gene and leave the rest unexplained. D and trimming come from the DNA, and the V and J calls and clone size come from that table. The sample profile shows just under 60,000 clones; 94% of them were found once. The ten most abundant clones make up under 20% of the sample.

Paper-wide results and their limitations: The largest TCR beta repertoire, 1.5 million to 2 million clonotypes, was estimated by iCHAO1 for humans, a finding likely attributable to selection by multiple MHC II molecules. On average, humans had more CDR3 deletions and insertions than mice, indicating greater exonuclease and TdT activity. Because human T cells were selected on six or seven MHC II alleles, repertoire diversity in humans and mice was not considered directly comparable. Among all the groups compared, the lowest clonal inequality scores came from two of the three human donors.

Fluorescence-activated cell sorting was used to isolate naive CD4 T cells, defined as CD45RO-negative and CD62L-positive, from PBMCs. From each donor, 45 to 60 ml of fresh peripheral blood was taken, and Ficoll density centrifugation was then used to isolate PBMCs. All samples were sorted on a FACSAria III instrument and reached purity above 85%. Material: naive CD4+ T cells from blood. The sample's cell subset or site, from its label and the paper: CD45RO-negative CD62L-positive naive CD4 T cells. This clonotype was obtained from a person in their sixties or seventies in good health. This receptor chain uses TRBV11-2 and TRBJ1-2; possibly the D gene is TRBD1, per 5 matching bases. The CDR3 region: CASRTAYSYGYTF. At the DNA level, the sequence is TGTGCCAGCAGGACAGCATATTCCTATGGCTACACCTTC.